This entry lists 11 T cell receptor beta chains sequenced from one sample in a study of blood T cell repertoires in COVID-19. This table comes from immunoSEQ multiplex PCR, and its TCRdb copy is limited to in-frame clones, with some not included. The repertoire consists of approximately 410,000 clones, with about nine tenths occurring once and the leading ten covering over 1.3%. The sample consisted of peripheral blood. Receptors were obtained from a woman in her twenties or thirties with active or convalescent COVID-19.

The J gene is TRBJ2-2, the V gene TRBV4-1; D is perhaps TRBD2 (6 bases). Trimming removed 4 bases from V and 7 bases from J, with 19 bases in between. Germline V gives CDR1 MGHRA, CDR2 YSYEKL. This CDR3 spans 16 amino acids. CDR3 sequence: CASSPYVEGLVGELFF. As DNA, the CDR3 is TGCGCCAGCAGCCCCTATGTGGAGGGGCTTGTCGGGGAGCTGTTTTTT.

CDR3 sequence (DNA): TGCGCCAGCAGCTTGGCCCGGGACTGGGACACCGGGGAGCTGTTTTTT. Translated, it gives CASSLARDWDTGELFF. The J gene is TRBJ2-2, the V gene TRBV5-1; a weak D match, TRBD2 (6 bases). With 0 bases removed from V and 3 bases from J, the gap between germline ends came to 12 bases. Germline values: CDR1 SGHRS, CDR2 YFSETQ. The CDR3 runs to 16 residues.

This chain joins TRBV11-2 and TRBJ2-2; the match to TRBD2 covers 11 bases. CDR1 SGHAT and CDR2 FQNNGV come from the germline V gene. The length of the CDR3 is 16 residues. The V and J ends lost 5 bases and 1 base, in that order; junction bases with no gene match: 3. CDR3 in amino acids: CASSRLAGGNTGELFF. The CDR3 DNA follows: TGTGCCAGCAGCCGTCTAGCGGGAGGGAACACCGGGGAGCTGTTTTTT.

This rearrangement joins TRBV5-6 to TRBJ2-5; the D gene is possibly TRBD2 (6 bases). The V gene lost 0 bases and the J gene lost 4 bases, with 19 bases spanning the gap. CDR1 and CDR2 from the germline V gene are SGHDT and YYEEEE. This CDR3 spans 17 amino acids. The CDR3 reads CASSLGTGLTIPETQYF. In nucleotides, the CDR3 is TGTGCCAGCAGCTTGGGTACGGGACTCACTATTCCAGAGACCCAGTACTTC.

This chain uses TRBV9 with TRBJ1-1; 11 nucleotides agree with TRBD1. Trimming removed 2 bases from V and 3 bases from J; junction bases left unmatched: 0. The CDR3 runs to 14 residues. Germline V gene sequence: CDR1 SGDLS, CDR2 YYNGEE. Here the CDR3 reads CASSVGQGDTEAFF. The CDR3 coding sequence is TGTGCCAGCAGCGTGGGACAGGGGGACACTGAAGCTTTCTTT. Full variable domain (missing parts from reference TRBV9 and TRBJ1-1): DSGVTQTPKHLITATGQRVTLRCSPRSGDLSVYWYQQSLDQGLQFLIQYYNGEERAKGNILERFSAQQFPDLHSELNLSSLELGDSALYFCASSVGQGDTEAFFGQGTRLTVV.

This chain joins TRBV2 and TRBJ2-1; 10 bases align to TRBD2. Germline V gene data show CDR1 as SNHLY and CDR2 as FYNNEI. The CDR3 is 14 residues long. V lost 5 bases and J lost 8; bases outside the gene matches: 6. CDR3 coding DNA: TGTGCCAGCAGTATTCAAGCGGGAGGGGATGAGCAGTTCTTC. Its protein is CASSIQAGGDEQFF.

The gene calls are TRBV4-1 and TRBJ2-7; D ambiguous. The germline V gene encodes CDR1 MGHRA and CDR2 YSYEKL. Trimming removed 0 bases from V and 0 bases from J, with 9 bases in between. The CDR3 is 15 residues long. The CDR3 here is CASSQDWAASYEQYF. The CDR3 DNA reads TGCGCCAGCAGCCAAGACTGGGCAGCCTCCTACGAGCAGTACTTC.

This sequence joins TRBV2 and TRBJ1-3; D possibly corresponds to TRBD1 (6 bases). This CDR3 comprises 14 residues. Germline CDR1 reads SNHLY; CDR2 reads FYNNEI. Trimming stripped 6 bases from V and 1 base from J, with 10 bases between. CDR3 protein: CASRPQGSGNTIYF. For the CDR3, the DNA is TGTGCCAGCAGACCACAGGGATCTGGAAACACCATATATTTT.

The CDR3 is CATSVQGIEQFF. CDR3 DNA sequence: TGTGCCACCAGTGTTCAGGGGATTGAGCAGTTCTTC. V and J are TRBV24-1 and TRBJ2-1, with D possibly being TRBD1 (6 bases). The germline V gene encodes CDR1 KGHDR and CDR2 SFDVKD. CDR3 size: 12 residues. V lost 5 bases and J lost 9, with 10 bases in between.

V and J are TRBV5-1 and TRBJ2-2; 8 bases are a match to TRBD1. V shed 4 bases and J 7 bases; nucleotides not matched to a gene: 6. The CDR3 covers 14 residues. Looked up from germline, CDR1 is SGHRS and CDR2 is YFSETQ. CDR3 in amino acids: CASSRQGSGGELFF. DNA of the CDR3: TGCGCCAGCAGCCGACAGGGGTCTGGCGGGGAGCTGTTTTTT.

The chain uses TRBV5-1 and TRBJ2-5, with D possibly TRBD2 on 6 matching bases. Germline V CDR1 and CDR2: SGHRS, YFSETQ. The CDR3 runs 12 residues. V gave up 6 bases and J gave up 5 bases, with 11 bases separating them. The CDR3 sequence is CASKPGGETQYF. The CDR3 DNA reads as TGCGCCAGCAAGCCTGGGGGGGAGACCCAGTACTTC.